This T cell receptor beta chain was captured in a study of cytomegalovirus exposure and HLA in healthy donors. The V gene's germline CDR1 is MNHEY and CDR2 SVGAGI. This CDR3 region has 15 residues. Trimming took 6 bases from V and 6 from J; bases not matched to a gene: 9. Primers included in the PCR were 60 Vbeta and 13 Jbeta primers. Some clones are missing from TCRdb's copy, which holds only in-frame ones; the method was immunoSEQ multiplex PCR. The sample has tens of thousands of clones; 80% to 90% are singletons. The receptor's source is a young woman in good health and CMV-seronegative. The specimen was PBMCs. The rearrangement links TRBV6-5 to TRBJ2-1, with 9 bases that match TRBD1. CDR3 sequence: CASSSGGQGINEQFF. Here the CDR3 DNA reads TGTGCCAGCAGCTCTGGTGGACAGGGGATCAATGAGCAGTTCTTC.